This is a list of T cell receptor beta chains from one sample in a study of T-cell reconstitution after alpha-beta-depleted transplantation in children. TCRdb re-called the PCR reads with MiXCR, one entry per CDR3 protein. The data hold approximately 500,000 distinct CDR3 sequences, with 25% to 30% observed a single time. The specimen was PBMCs, collected before TCRalphabeta/CD19-depleted stem cell transplant. These receptors originate from a boy in the first two years of life with Wiskott-Aldrich syndrome, due to receive a stem cell transplant. CDR3s include the opening cysteine and the closing phenylalanine or tryptophan. D genes are given only for firm matches. Clone size is stated in some rows and not others, as once, few, many or a class when expanded.

CSARDPDGQETQYF TGCAGTGCTAGAGATCCAGACGGACAAGAGACCCAGTACTTC TRBJ2-5 . TRBV20-1 .
CASSLAASGSLTYEQYF TGCGCCAGCAGCTTGGCGGCTAGCGGGAGTCTGACCTACGAGCAGTACTTC TRBJ2-7 TRBD2 TRBV5-1 .
CSVRGFSYEQYF TGCAGCGTTCGAGGATTCTCCTACGAGCAGTACTTC TRBJ2-7 . TRBV29-1 few
CASSLGLVGIQYF TGTGCCAGCAGTTTAGGACTAGTTGGCATTCAGTACTTC TRBJ2-4 . TRBV12-3/TRBV12-4 .
CASSLKAGGPSDEQYF TGTGCCAGCAGCCTAAAAGCGGGAGGGCCCTCGGACGAGCAGTACTTC TRBJ2-7 TRBD2 TRBV7-2 .
CASSSVGVTYEQYF TGTGCCAGCAGTTCAGTGGGGGTTACCTACGAGCAGTACTTC TRBJ2-7 . TRBV27 .
CASSPDPFNNEQYF TGTGCCAGCAGTCCGGATCCCTTCAATAACGAGCAGTACTTC TRBJ2-7 . TRBV12-3/TRBV12-4 .
CASSWALSRAPRGNEQFF TGTGCCAGCAGTTGGGCACTTAGCAGGGCCCCTCGGGGCAATGAGCAGTTCTTC TRBJ2-1 . TRBV27 .
CASSLGLLTYNEQFF TGCGCCAGCAGCTTGGGACTCCTTACCTACAATGAGCAGTTCTTC TRBJ2-1 . TRBV5-1 few
CASSLVRTGVNTEAFF TGCGCCAGCAGCTTGGTCCGGACAGGAGTGAACACTGAAGCTTTCTTT TRBJ1-1 TRBD1 TRBV5-1 once
CASSLRGTSGYNEQFF TGTGCCAGCAGTTTAAGAGGGACTAGCGGATACAATGAGCAGTTCTTC TRBJ2-1 TRBD2 TRBV27 few
CASSQFRTGESGELFF TGTGCCAGCAGCCAGTTTAGGACAGGGGAATCCGGGGAGCTGTTTTTT TRBJ2-2 TRBD1 TRBV3-1 .
CASSPRGTSGRAEETQYF TGTGCCAGCAGCCCGCGAGGGACTAGCGGGAGGGCCGAGGAGACCCAGTACTTC TRBJ2-5 TRBD2 TRBV11-1 few
CASSWTPQTGEQFF TGTGCCAGCAGCTGGACACCCCAAACTGGTGAGCAGTTCTTC TRBJ2-1 . TRBV5-5 .
CASRIAGAVDTQYF TGTGCCAGCAGGATAGCGGGAGCGGTAGATACGCAGTATTTT TRBJ2-3 TRBD2 TRBV6-2/TRBV6-3 few
CASSFWDENTEAFF TGTGCCAGCAGCTTCTGGGACGAGAACACTGAAGCTTTCTTT TRBJ1-1 . TRBV9 few
CSARTRVGETQYF TGCAGTGCTAGAACCAGGGTGGGGGAGACCCAGTACTTC TRBJ2-5 . TRBV20-1 .
CASSSVSTDTQYF TGCGCCAGCAGCTCGGTTAGCACAGATACGCAGTATTTT TRBJ2-3 . TRBV5-1 many
CASSLEGRIYGYTF TGCGCCAGCAGCTTGGAGGGGCGCATCTATGGCTACACCTTC TRBJ1-2 . TRBV5-1 .
CASIWDKGGDTQYF TGTGCCAGCATCTGGGACAAGGGGGGAGATACGCAGTATTTT TRBJ2-3 . TRBV2 .
CASSRTEGNTEAFF TGTGCCAGCAGTAGGACAGAGGGGAACACTGAAGCTTTCTTT TRBJ1-1 . TRBV7-8 few
CASSLVGPGGSYEQYF TGTGCCAGCAGCTTAGTAGGTCCCGGGGGATCCTACGAGCAGTACTTC TRBJ2-7 . TRBV13 .
CSVGNGKLSGANVLTF TGCAGCGTTGGGAACGGCAAGCTCTCTGGGGCCAACGTCCTGACTTTC TRBJ2-6 . TRBV29-1 .
CASSTDSPDTEAFF TGCGCCAGCAGCACGGACTCCCCGGACACTGAAGCTTTCTTT TRBJ1-1 . TRBV5-1 .
CSVVRDRGNGYTF TGCAGCGTTGTCCGGGACAGGGGGAATGGCTACACCTTC TRBJ1-2 TRBD1 TRBV29-1 .
CASTGLAGPISSYNEQFF TGTGCCAGCACCGGACTAGCGGGACCAATTAGCTCCTACAATGAGCAGTTCTTC TRBJ2-1 TRBD2 TRBV12-3/TRBV12-4 few
CASSGSQPNTGELFF TGCGCCAGCAGCGGCTCACAGCCAAACACCGGGGAGCTGTTTTTT TRBJ2-2 . TRBV5-1 .
CASSQGIPGQGAYEQYF TGTGCCAGCAGCCAAGGAATCCCGGGACAGGGGGCCTACGAGCAGTACTTC TRBJ2-7 TRBD1 TRBV14 few